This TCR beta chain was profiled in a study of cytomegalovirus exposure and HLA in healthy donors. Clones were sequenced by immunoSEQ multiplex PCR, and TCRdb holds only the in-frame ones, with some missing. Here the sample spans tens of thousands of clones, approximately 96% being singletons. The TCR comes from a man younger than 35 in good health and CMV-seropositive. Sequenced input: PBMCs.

CDR3 sequence reads: CASSYYTESNQPQHF. DNA of the CDR3: TGTGCCAGCAGTTATTACACAGAGAGCAATCAGCCCCAGCATTTT. V usage is TRBV6-6 and J usage is TRBJ1-5; no reliable D call. Germline CDR1 reads MNHNY; CDR2 reads SVGAGI (reference sequence). The ends were cut back, 3 bases at V and 1 base at J, with 10 bases in the middle. The CDR3 is made up of 15 amino acids.